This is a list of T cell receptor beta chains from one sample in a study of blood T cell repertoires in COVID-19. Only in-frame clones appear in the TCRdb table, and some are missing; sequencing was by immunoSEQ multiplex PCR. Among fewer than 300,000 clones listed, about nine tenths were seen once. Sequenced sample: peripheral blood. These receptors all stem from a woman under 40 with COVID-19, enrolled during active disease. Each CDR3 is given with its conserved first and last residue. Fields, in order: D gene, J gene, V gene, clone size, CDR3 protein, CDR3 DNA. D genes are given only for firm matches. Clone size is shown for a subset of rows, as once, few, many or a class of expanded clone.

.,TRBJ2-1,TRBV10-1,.,CASSESVAEVSYNEQFF,TGCGCCAGCAGTGAGTCGGTGGCGGAGGTCTCCTACAATGAGCAGTTCTTC
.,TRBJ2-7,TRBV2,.,CASSPLGQIGAYEQYF,TGTGCCAGCAGCCCCCTAGGGCAGATAGGGGCCTACGAGCAGTACTTC
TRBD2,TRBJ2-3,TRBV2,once,CASSEYSGRTPDTQYF,TGTGCCAGCAGTGAATACAGCGGGAGGACTCCCGATACGCAGTATTTT
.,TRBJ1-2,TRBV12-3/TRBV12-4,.,CASRIGGGYGYTF,TGTGCCAGCAGGATAGGGGGTGGCTATGGCTACACCTTC
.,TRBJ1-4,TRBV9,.,CASSPMGGAREKLFF,TGTGCCAGCAGCCCCATGGGGGGGGCGCGAGAAAAACTGTTTTTT
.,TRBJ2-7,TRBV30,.,CAWSVQGGYEQYF,TGTGCCTGGAGTGTTCAGGGGGGCTACGAGCAGTACTTC
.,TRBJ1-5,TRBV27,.,CASSLSGGSNQPQHF,TGTGCCAGCAGTTTATCAGGGGGTAGCAATCAGCCCCAGCATTTT
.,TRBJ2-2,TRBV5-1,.,CASSAFPGELFF,TGCGCCAGCAGCGCGTTCCCCGGGGAGCTGTTTTTT
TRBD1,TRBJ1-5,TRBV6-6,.,CASKTVTGDQPQHF,TGTGCCAGCAAGACCGTGACAGGGGATCAGCCCCAGCATTTT
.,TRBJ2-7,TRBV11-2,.,CASSLGYRLVNSYEQYF,TGTGCCAGCAGCTTAGGTTACAGGCTCGTTAACTCCTACGAGCAGTACTTC
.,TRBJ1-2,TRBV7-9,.,CASSAGRATFYGYTF,TGTGCCAGCAGCGCAGGCAGGGCCACTTTTTATGGCTACACCTTC
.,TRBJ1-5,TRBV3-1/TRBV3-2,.,CASRASGGNQPQHF,TGTGCCAGCAGAGCTTCGGGAGGCAATCAGCCCCAGCATTTT
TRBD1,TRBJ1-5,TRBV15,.,CATSRVDRGRDNQPQHF,TGTGCCACCAGCAGGGTTGACAGGGGGCGAGACAATCAGCCCCAGCATTTT
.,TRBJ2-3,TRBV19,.,CASKVADTDTQYF,TGTGCCAGTAAGGTAGCGGACACAGATACGCAGTATTTT
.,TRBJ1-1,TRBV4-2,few,CASSQDPAGEGTEAFF,TGTGCCAGCAGCCAAGATCCTGCCGGGGAGGGCACTGAAGCTTTCTTT
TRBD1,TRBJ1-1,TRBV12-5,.,CASGRTGVTEAFF,TGTGCTAGTGGTAGGACAGGGGTTACTGAAGCTTTCTTT
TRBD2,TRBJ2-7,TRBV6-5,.,CASSYTWSSGSYEQYF,TGTGCCAGCAGTTACACCTGGTCTAGCGGGAGTTACGAGCAGTACTTC
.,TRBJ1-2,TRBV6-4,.,CASSEWGPGREDYGYTF,TGTGCCAGCAGTGAATGGGGGCCGGGGAGGGAGGACTATGGCTACACCTTC
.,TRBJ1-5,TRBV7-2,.,CASSLDRNNQPQHF,TGTGCCAGCAGCTTAGACAGGAACAATCAGCCCCAGCATTTT
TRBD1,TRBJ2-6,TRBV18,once,CASSPGQGAGANVLTF,TGTGCCAGCTCACCGGGACAGGGGGCGGGGGCCAACGTCCTGACTTTC
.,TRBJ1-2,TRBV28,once,CASSFLLGPNYGYTF,TGTGCCAGCAGTTTTCTTCTGGGGCCAAACTATGGCTACACCTTC
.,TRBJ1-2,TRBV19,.,CASSHQPGLPTF,TGTGCCAGTAGTCACCAACCGGGACTGCCCACCTTC
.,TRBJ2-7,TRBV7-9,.,CASSLSGASSYEQYF,TGTGCCAGCAGCCTTAGCGGAGCGAGCTCCTACGAGCAGTACTTC
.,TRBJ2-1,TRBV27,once,CASSLTSFPYNEQFF,TGTGCCAGCAGCCTAACTAGCTTCCCCTACAATGAGCAGTTCTTC
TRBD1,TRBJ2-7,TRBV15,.,CATSRVFTGGRYEQYF,TGTGCCACCAGCAGAGTCTTTACAGGGGGCCGCTACGAGCAGTACTTC
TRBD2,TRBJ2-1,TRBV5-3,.,CARSPGTSGSVCNEQFF,TGTGCCAGAAGCCCGGGGACTAGCGGGAGTGTCTGCAATGAGCAGTTCTTC
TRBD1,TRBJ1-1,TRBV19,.,CASSMDRGGGGNTEAFF,TGTGCCAGTAGTATGGACAGGGGGGGAGGTGGCAACACTGAAGCTTTCTTT
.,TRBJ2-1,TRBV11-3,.,CASSLASTGKQFF,TGTGCCAGCAGCTTAGCGTCGACTGGAAAGCAGTTCTTC
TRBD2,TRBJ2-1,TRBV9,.,CASSVLAGGYNEQFF,TGTGCCAGCAGCGTACTAGCGGGAGGGTACAATGAGCAGTTCTTC
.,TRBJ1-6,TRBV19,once,CASSSGYNSPLHF,TGTGCCAGCAGCTCAGGGTACAATTCACCCCTCCACTTT
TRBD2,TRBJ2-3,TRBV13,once,CASSFTGTSSFDTQYF,TGTGCCAGCAGCTTCACCGGGACTAGTTCCTTCGATACGCAGTATTTT
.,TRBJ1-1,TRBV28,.,CASTEGLSSEAFF,TGTGCCAGCACCGAAGGACTGAGTTCTGAAGCTTTCTTT
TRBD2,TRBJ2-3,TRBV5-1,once,CASSLALAGGTDTQYF,TGCGCCAGCAGCTTGGCACTAGCGGGAGGCACAGATACGCAGTATTTT
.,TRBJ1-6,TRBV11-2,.,CASSTQGVKSPLHF,TGTGCCAGCAGCACACAGGGTGTCAAATCACCCCTCCACTTT
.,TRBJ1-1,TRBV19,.,CASRPDRNTEAFF,TGTGCCAGCAGACCAGACAGAAACACTGAAGCTTTCTTT
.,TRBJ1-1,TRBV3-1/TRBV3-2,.,CASSHGQFEEAFF,TGTGCCAGCAGCCATGGACAGTTTGAAGAAGCTTTCTTT
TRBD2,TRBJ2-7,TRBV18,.,CASSPTSGSNEQYF,TGTGCCAGCTCTCCGACTAGCGGGTCGAACGAGCAGTACTTC
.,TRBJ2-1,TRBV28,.,CASSAFAGNNEQFF,TGTGCCAGCAGTGCCTTTGCGGGTAACAATGAGCAGTTCTTC
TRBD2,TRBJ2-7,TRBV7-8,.,CASSLAAGTSFPYEQYF,TGTGCCAGCAGCTTAGCGGCCGGGACTAGTTTCCCCTACGAGCAGTACTTC
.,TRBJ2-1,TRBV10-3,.,CAISDVGLANEQFF,TGTGCCATCAGTGACGTGGGGCTGGCCAATGAGCAGTTCTTC
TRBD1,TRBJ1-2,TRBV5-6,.,CASIGGGALGYTF,TGTGCCAGCATTGGAGGGGGCGCCTTGGGCTACACCTTC
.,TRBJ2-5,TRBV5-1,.,CASSSGLQETQYF,TGCGCCAGCAGCTCGGGTCTCCAAGAGACCCAGTACTTC
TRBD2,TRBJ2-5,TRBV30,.,CAWSSIAGVPGLETQYF,TGTGCCTGGAGCTCAATAGCGGGAGTTCCCGGCTTGGAGACCCAGTACTTC
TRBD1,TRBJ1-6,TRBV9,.,CASSAGTGDNSPLHF,TGTGCCAGCAGCGCCGGGACAGGCGATAATTCACCCCTCCACTTT
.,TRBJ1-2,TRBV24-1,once,CATSDRRGIGYGYTF,TGTGCCACCAGTGATAGGAGAGGGATCGGCTATGGCTACACCTTC
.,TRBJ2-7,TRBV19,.,CASSETGMPSYEQYF,TGTGCCAGTAGTGAAACAGGGATGCCCTCCTACGAGCAGTACTTC
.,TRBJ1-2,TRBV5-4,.,CASSLAQAKGYTF,TGTGCCAGCAGCTTGGCCCAGGCGAAAGGCTACACCTTC
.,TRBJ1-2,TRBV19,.,CASSMGGTGTVYGYTF,TGTGCCAGTAGTATGGGGGGGACCGGGACGGTCTATGGCTACACCTTC
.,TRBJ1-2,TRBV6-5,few,CASSPRRTEDYGYTF,TGTGCCAGCAGCCCAAGGAGGACAGAGGACTATGGCTACACCTTC
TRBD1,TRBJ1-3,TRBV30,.,CAWRGGRGPGNTIYF,TGTGCCTGGAGAGGCGGCAGGGGGCCTGGAAACACCATATATTTT
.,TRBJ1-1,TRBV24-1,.,CATRLTADTEAFF,TGTGCCACCAGATTGACCGCGGACACTGAAGCTTTCTTT
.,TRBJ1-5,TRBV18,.,CASSPDRDQPQHF,TGTGCCAGCTCACCGGACAGAGATCAGCCCCAGCATTTT
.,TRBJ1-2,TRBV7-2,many,CASSLGSTGRVYGYTF,TGTGCCAGCAGCTTAGGAAGCACAGGGAGGGTCTATGGCTACACCTTC
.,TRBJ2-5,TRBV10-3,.,CAISDGRAETQYF,TGTGCCATCAGTGACGGCAGGGCGGAGACCCAGTACTTC
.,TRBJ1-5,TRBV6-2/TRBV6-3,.,CASSYAVNQPQHF,TGTGCCAGCAGTTATGCGGTTAATCAGCCCCAGCATTTT
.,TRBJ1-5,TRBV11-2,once,CASSLEGASNQPQHF,TGTGCCAGCAGCTTAGAAGGGGCGAGCAATCAGCCCCAGCATTTT
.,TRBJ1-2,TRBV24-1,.,CATSDRQVLYGYTF,TGTGCCACCAGTGATCGACAGGTTTTGTATGGCTACACCTTC
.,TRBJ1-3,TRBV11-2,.,CASSLNVQGVTGNTIYF,TGTGCCAGCAGCTTAAACGTCCAAGGGGTTACTGGAAACACCATATATTTT